This entry lists 32 T cell receptor beta chains sequenced from one sample in a study of OX40 agonist ivuxolimab in advanced cancers. The protocol was immunoSEQ multiplex PCR, while the TCRdb copy is restricted to in-frame clones and leaves out a portion. The repertoire holds approximately 60,000 clones, with around four fifths as singletons. The material sequenced was CD4+ or CD8+ T cells sorted from blood, taken in a trial of the OX40 agonist ivuxolimab. Every receptor here comes from an adult with an advanced solid tumor such as melanoma, head and neck, liver or kidney cancer.

This clone occurred a few times. The rearrangement uses TRBV7-3 and TRBJ1-6; D is undetermined. V lost 3 bases and J lost 7, with 13 bases in between. Germline-derived CDR1 and CDR2 are SGHTA and FQGTGA. The CDR3 extends over 15 amino acids. Here the CDR3 reads CASSLGPGANSPLHF. The CDR3 DNA sequence: TGTGCCAGCAGCTTGGGTCCGGGTGCGAATTCACCCCTCCACTTT.

This clone was observed a handful of times. The CDR3 sequence: CASSQDRGQSLYNEQFF. The CDR3 DNA reads as TGCGCCAGCAGCCAAGACCGCGGACAGTCCCTCTACAATGAGCAGTTCTTC. The V call is TRBV4-1, the J call TRBJ2-1, with D tentatively TRBD1 (6 bases). Germline values: CDR1 MGHRA, CDR2 YSYEKL. The CDR3 has 17 residues. Trimming pared 0 bases from V and 3 bases from J, leaving 15 bases between.

The chain joins TRBV28 to TRBJ2-3, with D perhaps matching TRBD1 (6 bases). CDR1 is MDHEN and CDR2 is SYDVKM in the germline V gene. The CDR3 has 14 amino acids. Trimming removed 3 bases at V and 3 bases at J, with 10 bases between. CDR3 in amino acids: CASSFYRATDTQYF. In nucleotides, the CDR3 is TGTGCCAGCAGTTTCTACAGGGCGACAGATACGCAGTATTTT. The complete variable domain, with remaining parts taken from reference TRBV28 and TRBJ2-3, reads DVKVTQSSRYLVKRTGEKVFLECVQDMDHENMFWYRQDPGLGLRLIYFSYDVKMKEKGDIPEGYSVSREKKERFSLILESASTNQTSMYLCASSFYRATDTQYFGPGTRLTVL.

The V and J genes are TRBV4-3 and TRBJ1-2, with TRBD1 matching 7 bases. Germline V gene lookup returns CDR1 LGHNA and CDR2 YSLEER. There are 12 residues in the CDR3. The V gene end was trimmed by 6 bases and the J gene end by 7 bases; junction bases not matched to a gene: 5. The CDR3 spells CASSRGGRGYTF. Here the CDR3 DNA reads TGCGCCAGCAGTCGAGGGGGCCGTGGCTACACCTTC.

The chain joins TRBV7-9 to TRBJ1-6; D possibly corresponds to TRBD1 (6 bases). CDR3 length: 17 amino acids. Germline V lookup: CDR1 SEHNR, CDR2 FQNEAQ (reference sequence). Trimming took off 5 bases at V and 10 bases at J, with 24 bases between the two ends. CDR3 sequence reads: CASSRLGGANLRSPLHF. The CDR3 bases are TGTGCCAGCAGCCGGCTAGGGGGGGCCAACTTGCGGTCACCCCTCCACTTT. Full variable domain (outside the CDR3, taken from reference TRBV7-9 and TRBJ1-6): DTGVSQNPRHKITKRGQNVTFRCDPISEHNRLYWYRQTLGQGPEFLTYFQNEAQLEKSRLLSDRFSAERPKGSFSTLEIQRTEQGDSAMYLCASSRLGGANLRSPLHFGNGTRLTVT.

This clone was recorded a few times. This chain connects TRBV21-1 to TRBJ1-2. TRBV21-1 is an annotated pseudogene. This CDR3 region has 8 residues. The CDR3 region has the DNA TGTGCCAGGAATGGCTACACCTTC. Protein sequence: CARNGYTF.

The rearrangement links TRBV4-3 to TRBJ1-4, with a weak D call TRBD1 (6 bases). Germline V CDR1 and CDR2: LGHNA, YSLEER. Trimming took off 5 bases at V and 8 bases at J, with 18 bases between the two ends. The CDR3 length is 15 residues. CDR3 region: CASSRGAGEGEKLFF. CDR3 nucleotides: TGCGCCAGCAGCAGGGGCGCAGGGGAGGGGGAAAAACTGTTTTTT.

The chain links TRBV27 to TRBJ2-5; 12 bases fit TRBD2. The CDR3 spans 14 residues. The V segment lost 5 bases and the J segment 5 bases; nucleotides outside the gene matches: 3. Germline values: CDR1 MNHEY, CDR2 SMNVEV (reference sequence). The CDR3 coding sequence is TGTGCCAGCAGTAAACTAGCGGGGGGTGAGACCCAGTACTTC. As protein: CASSKLAGGETQYF.

The V gene is TRBV6-4, the J gene TRBJ1-1; tentative D call: TRBD1 (5 bases). V lost 5 bases and J 3 bases, leaving 13 bases between the germline ends. Germline lookup yields CDR1 MRHNA and CDR2 SNTAGT. The CDR3 contains 14 residues. The CDR3 DNA reads TGTGCCAGCAGTTCCGAGGCAGGGTACACTGAAGCTTTCTTT. Its translation is CASSSEAGYTEAFF.

This chain uses TRBV10-3 with TRBJ1-3, with D perhaps matching TRBD1 (5 bases). This CDR3 spans 14 amino acids. Germline V gene sequence: CDR1 ENHRY, CDR2 SYGVKD. V was cut by 9 bases and J by 0 bases, with 12 bases left in between. CDR3 nucleotides: TGTGCCATAAGCCGGGACGCCTCTGGAAACACCATATATTTT. It translates to CAISRDASGNTIYF.

The V gene is TRBV7-2, the J gene TRBJ1-3; D is possibly TRBD1 (5 bases). This CDR3 contains 17 residues. Germline values: CDR1 SGHTA, CDR2 FQGNSA. V dropped 5 bases and J dropped 0 bases, with 17 bases sitting between them. In DNA, the CDR3 is TGTGCCAGCAGCCCCCAAGGTGGGGGGAGCTCTGGAAACACCATATATTTT. Amino acids: CASSPQGGGSSGNTIYF.

V and J are TRBV15 and TRBJ2-7, with 7 bases identical to TRBD1. The CDR3 is made up of 13 amino acids. V lost 2 bases and J lost 3; bases outside the gene matches: 1. Germline CDR1 is LNHNV and CDR2 is YYDKDF (reference sequence). Here the CDR3 reads CATSRNRGYEQYF. CDR3 coding DNA: TGTGCCACCAGCAGAAACAGGGGCTACGAGCAGTACTTC.

The chain employs TRBV5-1 and TRBJ2-5; no firm D call. The CDR3 is made up of 11 amino acids. Trimming left V 2 bases short and J 1 base short, with 0 bases between. Germline values: CDR1 SGHRS, CDR2 YFSETQ. CDR3 sequence reads: CASSFQETQYF. In DNA form, the CDR3 reads TGCGCCAGCAGCTTCCAAGAGACCCAGTACTTC.

V is TRBV5-1 and J is TRBJ1-3; D is ambiguous. Germline loops: CDR1 SGHRS, CDR2 YFSETQ. With 8 bases removed from V and 3 bases from J, the gap between germline ends came to 15 bases. CDR3 length equals 14 residues. The CDR3 coding sequence is TGCGCCAGACCGCGGGAGGTCCTTGGAAACACCATATATTTT. This translates into CARPREVLGNTIYF.

The V and J genes are TRBV12-5 and TRBJ2-7; D unclear. The CDR3 sequence is 12 residues long. From germline, CDR1 is LGHNT and CDR2 FRNRAP. Trimming cost V 2 bases and J 5 bases, with 7 bases left between them. The CDR3 loop is CASGLRIHEQYF. The CDR3 DNA sequence: TGTGCTAGTGGTTTGCGGATTCACGAGCAGTACTTC.

The chain links TRBV18 to TRBJ2-5; no firm D call. The CDR3 is 14 amino acids. Germline CDR1 reads KGHSH; CDR2 reads LQKENI. V dropped 2 bases and J dropped 1 base, with 8 bases sitting between them. The CDR3 spells CASSPLGIQETQYF. As DNA, the CDR3 is TGTGCCAGCTCACCATTAGGGATCCAAGAGACCCAGTACTTC.

The chain joins TRBV9 to TRBJ2-7; D is perhaps TRBD1 (5 bases). V gave up 4 bases and J gave up 4 bases, with 9 bases separating them. CDR3 length: 12 residues. Germline lookup yields CDR1 SGDLS and CDR2 YYNGEE. The CDR3 sequence: CASSPGFYEQYF. The DNA of the CDR3 is TGTGCCAGCAGCCCAGGGTTTTACGAGCAGTACTTC.

The rearrangement uses TRBV13 and TRBJ2-3; D call uncertain. Germline CDR1 is PRHDT and CDR2 is FYEKMQ (reference sequence). The CDR3 loop spans 15 amino acids. Between the trimmed V and J ends, which lost 2 bases and 3 bases, there was a span of 12 bases. CDR3 loop: CASSLSGGSTDTQYF. CDR3 sequence (DNA): TGTGCCAGCAGCTTATCAGGCGGTAGTACAGATACGCAGTATTTT.

The genes are TRBV25-1 and TRBJ2-3; D gene uncertain. There are 16 residues in the CDR3. V was pared by 1 base and J by 0 bases, with 11 bases between. Germline values: CDR1 MGHDK, CDR2 SYGVNS. The CDR3 loop is CASSESTRSSTDTQYF. CDR3 bases: TGTGCCAGCAGTGAATCTACGCGGAGCAGCACAGATACGCAGTATTTT.

The gene calls are TRBV11-3 and TRBJ2-1; D is possibly TRBD1 (5 bases). V was trimmed by 1 base and J by 9 bases, leaving 10 bases between them. There are 13 residues in the CDR3. Per the germline V gene, CDR1 is SGHNT and CDR2 is YENEEA. In nucleotides, the CDR3 is TGTGCCAGCAGCTTAGGGACAAAAGGTGAGCAGTTCTTC. Translation gives CASSLGTKGEQFF.

The rearrangement links TRBV5-1 to TRBJ2-7, with 8 bases aligning to TRBD1. CDR1 SGHRS and CDR2 YFSETQ come from the germline V gene. Trimming took 4 bases from V and 4 from J; bases not matched to a gene: 1. The CDR3 covers 12 residues. In nucleotides, the CDR3 is TGCGCCAGCAGCGGACAGGGTTACGAGCAGTACTTC. This translates into CASSGQGYEQYF.

CDR3 sequence: CASSDTPLGYGYTF. CDR3 coding DNA: TGTGCCAGCAGTGATACTCCCTTGGGCTATGGCTACACCTTC. V usage is TRBV2 and J usage is TRBJ1-2; D gene uncertain. This CDR3 comprises 14 residues. Germline V gives CDR1 SNHLY, CDR2 FYNNEI. Trimming pared 3 bases from V and 4 bases from J, leaving 12 bases between.

The chain recombines TRBV2 with TRBJ1-2; TRBD1 might be the D (6 bases). Germline values: CDR1 SNHLY, CDR2 FYNNEI. This CDR3 has 14 residues. Trimming cost V 4 bases and J 1 base, with 10 bases left between them. Written as DNA, the CDR3 is TGTGCCAGCAGTGCTTCAGGGGATAACTATGGCTACACCTTC. This codes for CASSASGDNYGYTF.

V and J are TRBV5-1 and TRBJ2-7, with TRBD2 matching 16 bases. V lost 3 bases, J lost 6 bases, and 9 bases stayed unmatched. This CDR3 has 17 amino acids. From germline, CDR1 is SGHRS and CDR2 YFSETQ. CDR3 DNA sequence: TGCGCCAGCAGCTCAGAACCGGGACTAGCGGGGGGGCGCGAGCAGTACTTC. Protein sequence: CASSSEPGLAGGREQYF.

V and J are TRBV11-2 and TRBJ1-2; D is uncertain. Deletions cut 0 bases from V and 7 bases from J, with 12 bases between. The CDR3 extends over 14 amino acids. The germline CDR1 and CDR2 sequences are SGHAT and FQNNGV. CDR3 residues: CASSLDAVRRGYTF. In DNA, the CDR3 is TGTGCCAGCAGCTTAGACGCGGTAAGACGTGGCTACACCTTC.

V gene TRBV2 combines with J gene TRBJ1-2; a weak D match, TRBD1 (5 bases). Germline V lookup: CDR1 SNHLY, CDR2 FYNNEI. The CDR3 length is 15 residues. The ends were cut back, 3 bases at V and 0 bases at J, with 11 bases in the middle. In DNA, the CDR3 is TGTGCCAGCAGTGACGGGGGGAGGTCTAACTATGGCTACACCTTC. Translation: CASSDGGRSNYGYTF.

The chain uses TRBV5-4 and TRBJ2-7; 8 bases line up with TRBD1. J was trimmed by 5 bases and V by 4 bases; bases with no gene match: 11. This CDR3 has 15 residues. The germline CDR1 and CDR2 sequences are SGHNT and YYREEE (reference sequence). The CDR3 DNA reads as TGTGCCAGCAGCCCAGGGGGGACAGGCATCAACGAGCAGTACTTC. Protein: CASSPGGTGINEQYF.

This clone was recorded only once. The V and J genes are TRBV6-1 and TRBJ2-3; TRBD1 agrees at 8 bases. Germline CDR1 and CDR2: MNHNS and SASEGT. V lost 4 bases and J lost 10; bases outside the gene matches: 4. The CDR3 runs to 12 residues. This chain's CDR3 is CASSAPGQAQYF. The DNA for the CDR3 is TGTGCCAGCAGTGCCCCGGGACAGGCGCAGTATTTT.

About this clone: One end of the junction does not line up with germline, which may come from a read error. The same CDR3 is also encoded by other DNA sequences in this sample. The gene calls are TRBV6-5 and TRBJ1-2; TRBD1 might be the D (5 bases). This CDR3 has 13 amino acids. Germline V gene lookup returns CDR1 MNHEY and CDR2 SVGAGI. The CDR3 spells CASSTQDNYGYTF. The CDR3 bases are TGCGCCAGCAGCACACAGGATAACTATGGCTACACCTTC.

The V call is TRBV4-2, the J call TRBJ2-5; D not certain. Trimming shortened V by 0 bases and J by 4 bases, and 12 bases separated the two germline ends. The CDR3 contains 15 residues. The germline V gene encodes CDR1 LGHNA and CDR2 YNFKEQ. The CDR3 spells CASSQEVLVSETQYF. The CDR3 DNA reads as TGTGCCAGCAGCCAAGAGGTGCTAGTATCAGAGACCCAGTACTTC.

This clone was counted between two and nine times. V gene TRBV7-3 combines with J gene TRBJ1-5; 8 bases match TRBD1. Germline V gene lookup returns CDR1 SGHTA and CDR2 FQGTGA. The CDR3 covers 17 residues. V trimming: 2 bases; J trimming: 10 bases; junction bases outside the gene matches: 16. CDR3 loop: CASSLRGVGRGRSPQHF. The CDR3 nucleotides read TGTGCCAGCAGCTTACGAGGGGTGGGCAGGGGGCGATCCCCCCAGCATTTT.

This chain links TRBV11-3 with TRBJ2-6; unclear D gene. Trimming shortened V by 5 bases and J by 0 bases, and 8 bases separated the two germline ends. There are 15 residues in the CDR3. Germline assignment: CDR1 SGHNT and CDR2 YENEEA. CDR3 sequence: CASSASYSGANVLTF. CDR3 in DNA: TGTGCCAGCAGCGCAAGCTACTCTGGGGCCAACGTCCTGACTTTC.